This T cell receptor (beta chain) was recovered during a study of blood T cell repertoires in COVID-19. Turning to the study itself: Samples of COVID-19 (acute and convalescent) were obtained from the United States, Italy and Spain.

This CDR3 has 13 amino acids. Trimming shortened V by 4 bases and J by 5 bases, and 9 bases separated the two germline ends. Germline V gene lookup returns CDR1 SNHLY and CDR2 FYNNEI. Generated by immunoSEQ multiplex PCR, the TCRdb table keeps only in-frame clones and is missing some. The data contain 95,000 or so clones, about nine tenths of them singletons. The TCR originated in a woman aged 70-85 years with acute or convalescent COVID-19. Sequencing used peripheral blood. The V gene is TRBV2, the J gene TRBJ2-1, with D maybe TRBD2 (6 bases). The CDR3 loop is CASSGLVHNEQFF. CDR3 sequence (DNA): TGTGCCAGCAGTGGACTAGTCCACAATGAGCAGTTCTTC.